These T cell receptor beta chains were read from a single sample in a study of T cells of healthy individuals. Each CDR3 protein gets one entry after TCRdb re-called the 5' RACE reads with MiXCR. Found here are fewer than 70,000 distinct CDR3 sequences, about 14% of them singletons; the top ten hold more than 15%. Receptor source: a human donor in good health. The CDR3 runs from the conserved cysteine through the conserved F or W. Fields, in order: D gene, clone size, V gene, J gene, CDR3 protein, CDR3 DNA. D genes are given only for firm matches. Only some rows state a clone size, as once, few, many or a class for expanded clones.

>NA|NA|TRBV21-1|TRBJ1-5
CASSKVTGDATGGGNQPQHF
TGTGCCAGCAGCAAAGTAACAGGGGACGCCACCGGAGGGGGCAATCAGCCCCAGCATTTT
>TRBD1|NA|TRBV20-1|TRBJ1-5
CSARVGQGHQPQHF
TGCAGTGCTAGAGTGGGACAGGGGCATCAGCCCCAGCATTTT
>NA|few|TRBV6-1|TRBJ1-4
CASSGYGIEVNEKLFF
TGTGCCAGCAGTGGATACGGGATCGAAGTTAATGAAAAACTGTTTTTT
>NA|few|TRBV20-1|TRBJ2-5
CSARARMVRETQYF
TGCAGTGCTAGAGCTAGAATGGTTAGGGAGACCCAGTACTTC
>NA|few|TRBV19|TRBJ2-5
CASSIRETQYF
TGTGCCAGTAGTATCCGAGAGACCCAGTACTTC
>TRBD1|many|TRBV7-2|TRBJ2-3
CASSLELRGTGDTQYF
TGTGCCAGCAGCTTAGAGCTGCGGGGGACAGGGGATACGCAGTATTTT
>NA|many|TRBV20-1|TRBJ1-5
CSAWRGNEGEPQHF
TGCAGTGCTTGGAGGGGAAACGAGGGGGAGCCCCAGCATTTT
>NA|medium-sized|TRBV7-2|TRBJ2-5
CASSLGTFEETQYF
TGTGCCAGCAGCTTAGGGACCTTCGAAGAGACCCAGTACTTC
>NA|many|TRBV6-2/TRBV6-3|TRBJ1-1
CASSYPQGRRANTEAFF
TGTGCCAGCAGTTACCCCCAGGGCAGGAGGGCGAACACTGAAGCTTTCTTT
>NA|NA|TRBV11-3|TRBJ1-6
CASSPRGGGDSPLDF
TGTGCCAGCAGCCCAAGGGGTGGGGGGGATTCACCCCTCGACTTT
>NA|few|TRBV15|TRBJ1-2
CATSRGGDNYGYTF
TGTGCCACCAGCAGGGGGGGGGACAACTATGGCTACACCTTC
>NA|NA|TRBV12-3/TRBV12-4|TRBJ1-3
CASSPLSFSGNTIYF
TGTGCCAGCAGCCCTCTTTCTTTCTCTGGAAACACCATATATTTT
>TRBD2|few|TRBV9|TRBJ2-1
CASSEAGEYNEQFF
TGTGCCAGCAGCGAAGCGGGGGAGTACAATGAGCAGTTCTTC
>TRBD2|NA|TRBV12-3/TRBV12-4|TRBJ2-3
CASRRQRGVTDTQYF
TGTGCCAGCAGGCGACAGCGGGGGGTCACAGATACGCAGTATTTT
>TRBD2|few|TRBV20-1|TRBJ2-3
CSARVGGWADTQYF
TGCAGTGCTAGAGTGGGGGGGTGGGCAGATACGCAGTATTTT
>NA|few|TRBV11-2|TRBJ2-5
CATEGGLRETQYF
TGTGCCACCGAGGGGGGGCTCCGGGAGACCCAGTACTTC
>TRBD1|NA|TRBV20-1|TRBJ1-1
CSARGRTGNTEAFF
TGCAGTGCTAGAGGTAGGACAGGGAACACTGAAGCTTTCTTT
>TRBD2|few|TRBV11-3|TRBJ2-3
CASSLDSGGSGRRTDTQYF
TGTGCCAGCAGCTTAGATTCCGGTGGTAGCGGGAGGAGGACAGATACGCAGTATTTT
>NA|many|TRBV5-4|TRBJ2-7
CASSLGRTGLRYEQYF
TGTGCCAGCAGCTTGGGTAGAACGGGACTGAGGTACGAGCAGTACTTC
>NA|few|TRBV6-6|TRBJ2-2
CATYAQDLLMGTGELFF
TGTGCCACCTATGCCCAGGATTTGCTGATGGGCACCGGGGAGCTGTTTTTT
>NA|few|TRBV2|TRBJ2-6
CASSVTAGANVLTF
TGTGCCAGCAGTGTAACGGCTGGGGCCAACGTCCTGACTTTC
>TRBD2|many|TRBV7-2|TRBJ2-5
CASSLGLAGGLETQYF
TGTGCCAGCAGCTTAGGACTAGCGGGAGGGCTGGAGACCCAGTACTTC
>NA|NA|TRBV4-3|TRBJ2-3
CASSHSSESAQYF
TGCGCCAGCAGCCACTCTTCTGAGTCAGCGCAGTATTTT
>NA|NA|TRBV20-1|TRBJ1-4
CSASHDRDGDEKLFF
TGCAGTGCTAGTCACGATCGGGACGGGGATGAAAAACTGTTTTTT
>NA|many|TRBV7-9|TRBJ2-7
CASSLLPDSYEQYF
TGTGCCAGCAGCTTACTCCCGGATTCCTACGAGCAGTACTTC
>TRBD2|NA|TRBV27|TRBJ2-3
CASSGLAGVETDTQYF
TGTGCCAGCAGTGGACTAGCGGGAGTCGAAACAGATACGCAGTATTTT
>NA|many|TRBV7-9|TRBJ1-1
CASSFQGISEAFF
TGTGCCAGCAGCTTCCAGGGAATCAGTGAAGCTTTCTTT
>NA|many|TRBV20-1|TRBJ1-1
CSASKRDEAFF
TGCAGTGCTAGCAAGCGTGATGAAGCTTTCTTT
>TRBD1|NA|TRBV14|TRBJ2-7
CASSQETGFSSYEQYF
TGTGCCAGCAGCCAAGAGACAGGGTTTAGCTCCTACGAGCAGTACTTC
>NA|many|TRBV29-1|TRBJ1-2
CSVDQGLTAGYTF
TGCAGCGTTGATCAGGGGTTGACGGCTGGCTACACCTTC
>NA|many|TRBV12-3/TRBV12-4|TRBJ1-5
CASSLSPNQPQHF
TGTGCCAGCAGTTTAAGCCCTAATCAGCCCCAGCATTTT
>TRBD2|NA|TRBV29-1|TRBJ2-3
CSVEDRAGADTQYF
TGCAGCGTTGAAGATCGGGCGGGAGCAGATACGCAGTATTTT
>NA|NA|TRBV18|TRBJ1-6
CASSSGHSNSPLHF
TGTGCCAGCTCATCAGGACATTCGAATTCACCCCTCCACTTT
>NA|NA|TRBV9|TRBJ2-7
CASSVDSVAWEQYF
TGTGCCAGCAGCGTCGACTCGGTAGCGTGGGAGCAGTACTTC
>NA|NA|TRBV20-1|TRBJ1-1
CSARVVGRTEAFF
TGCAGTGCTAGAGTCGTGGGGAGAACTGAAGCTTTCTTT
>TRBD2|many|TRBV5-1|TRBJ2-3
CASSFFSGRGTTGDTQYF
TGCGCCAGCAGCTTTTTTAGCGGGAGGGGAACAACCGGAGATACGCAGTATTTT
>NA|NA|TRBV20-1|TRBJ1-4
CSAGETGVDEKLFF
TGCAGTGCCGGTGAGACGGGAGTCGATGAAAAACTGTTTTTT
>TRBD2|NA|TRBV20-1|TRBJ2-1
CSAGPSGREDEQFF
TGCAGTGCCGGGCCTAGCGGGAGGGAAGATGAGCAGTTCTTC
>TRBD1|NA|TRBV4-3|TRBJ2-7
CASSQDKATGGYEQYF
TGCGCCAGCAGCCAAGATAAGGCGACAGGGGGCTACGAGCAGTACTTC
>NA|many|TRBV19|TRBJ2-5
CASGTRKQETQYF
TGTGCCTCAGGGACGCGTAAACAAGAGACCCAGTACTTC
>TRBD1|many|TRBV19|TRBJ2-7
CASSNGQGAWEQYF
TGTGCCAGTAGTAACGGACAGGGGGCGTGGGAGCAGTACTTC
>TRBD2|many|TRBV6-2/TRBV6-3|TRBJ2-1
CASSYRLGTSGAPHNEQFF
TGTGCCAGCAGTTACCGCCTCGGGACTAGCGGGGCCCCCCACAATGAGCAGTTCTTC
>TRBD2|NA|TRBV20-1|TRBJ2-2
CSARDPGAPAGVLFF
TGCAGTGCTAGAGATCCGGGGGCCCCAGCGGGAGTGCTGTTTTTT
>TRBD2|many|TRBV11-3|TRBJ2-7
CASSHRLAGGGSEQYF
TGTGCCAGCAGCCATCGACTAGCGGGAGGAGGGAGCGAGCAGTACTTC
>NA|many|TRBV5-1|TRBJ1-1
CASCSLGPDTEAFF
TGCGCCAGCTGTTCCCTTGGGCCGGACACTGAAGCTTTCTTT
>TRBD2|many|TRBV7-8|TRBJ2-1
CASSLLASGYNEQFF
TGTGCCAGCAGCTTATTGGCTAGCGGCTACAATGAGCAGTTCTTC
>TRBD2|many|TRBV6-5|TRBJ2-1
CASSLRAGVSEQFF
TGTGCCAGCAGCCTCAGAGCGGGAGTTAGTGAGCAGTTCTTC
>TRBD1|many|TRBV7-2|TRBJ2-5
CASSFYRDRAETQYF
TGTGCCAGCAGCTTTTACCGGGACAGGGCGGAGACCCAGTACTTC
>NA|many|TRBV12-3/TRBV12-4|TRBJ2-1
CASRGQAGGGHEQFF
TGTGCCAGCAGGGGACAGGCGGGGGGGGGCCATGAGCAGTTCTTC
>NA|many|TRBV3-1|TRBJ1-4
CASSRYSRDNEKLFF
TGTGCCAGCAGCCGTTACTCCAGAGATAATGAAAAACTGTTTTTT
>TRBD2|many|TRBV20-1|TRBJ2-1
CSARAQTSGDYNEQFF
TGCAGTGCTAGAGCCCAGACTAGCGGGGATTACAATGAGCAGTTCTTC